This T cell receptor beta chain was retrieved from a study of human T cells and chemical hapten exposure. Per the original data handling: From about 22,000 to 700,000 TCRs were found per sample, with a median of 95,638. Each CDR3 protein gets one entry after TCRdb re-called the RACE reads with MiXCR. The V and J calls were not made by the authors but by TCRdb's processing. The sample holds roughly 74,000 distinct CDR3 sequences, 25% to 40% seen once. Regarding time point: patch test 1, 2 weeks after DPC sensitization. Treatment: therapeutic diphenylcyclopropenone sensitization with weekly scalp DPC. Every patch test was put on after a blood sample was taken. This CDR3 has 16 residues. CDR1 and CDR2 (germline): MDHEN, SYDVKM. With 5 bases removed from V and 0 bases from J, the gap between germline ends came to 14 bases. This clonotype turned up a few times.

This rearrangement joins TRBV28 to TRBJ2-4; D is undetermined. The sequenced sample was whole blood, obtained in connection with sensitization to the hapten diphenylcyclopropenone (DPC). This receptor was taken from a man aged 40-49 years with alopecia areata. Some clones in this sample may be carry-over from other donors' samples. This chain's CDR3 is CASSIAPSLAKNIQYF. The CDR3 DNA reads as TGTGCCAGCAGTATAGCCCCAAGTCTAGCCAAAAACATTCAGTACTTC.